The rows below give T cell receptor beta chains drawn from one sample of a study of CD8 T cells in Susac syndrome. Each CDR3 protein is one row after TCRdb ran MiXCR on the immunoSEQ multiplex PCR reads. The sample holds roughly 130,000 distinct CDR3 sequences, 90% to 95% seen once. The specimen was CD4+ T cells from PBMCs. Receptors originate from a human donor in good health. The CDR3 runs from the conserved cysteine through the conserved F or W. Each record gives: CDR3 DNA, CDR3 protein, J gene, D gene, V gene, clone size. A D gene is named only where the DNA matches it firmly. Size is stated for part of the rows, as once, few or many counts, or as a class when the clone is expanded.

cdr3_nt: TGCAGCGTCTACGGTCTCTCCGACAGGGATAGTAGCTATGGCTACACCTTC
cdr3_aa: CSVYGLSDRDSSYGYTF
j_call: TRBJ1-2
d_call: TRBD1
v_call: TRBV29-1
clone_size: NA

cdr3_nt: TGCGCCAGCAGCTTGGTTGCTAGCGGTCGAGGGACAGATACGCAGTATTTT
cdr3_aa: CASSLVASGRGTDTQYF
j_call: TRBJ2-3
d_call: TRBD2
v_call: TRBV5-1
clone_size: NA

cdr3_nt: TGTGCCAGCAGCCCGGGGGCTAGCGGGATAGCCTACGAGCAGTACTTC
cdr3_aa: CASSPGASGIAYEQYF
j_call: TRBJ2-7
d_call: TRBD2
v_call: TRBV5-4
clone_size: NA

cdr3_nt: TGTGCCAGCAGTTTTACAGGGGGGCGGCAGCCCCAGCATTTT
cdr3_aa: CASSFTGGRQPQHF
j_call: TRBJ1-5
d_call: TRBD1
v_call: TRBV6-6
clone_size: NA

cdr3_nt: TGTGCCAGCAGGACAACCGGGACATACACAGATACGCAGTATTTT
cdr3_aa: CASRTTGTYTDTQYF
j_call: TRBJ2-3
d_call: NA
v_call: TRBV2
clone_size: NA

cdr3_nt: TGTGCCATCAGTGAGGCCCCGCGAGGGAATGAGCAGTTCTTC
cdr3_aa: CAISEAPRGNEQFF
j_call: TRBJ2-1
d_call: NA
v_call: TRBV10-3
clone_size: NA

cdr3_nt: TGTGCCAGTAGTGAGAGGGGCAGGGGGCAGTTCTTC
cdr3_aa: CASSERGRGQFF
j_call: TRBJ2-1
d_call: NA
v_call: TRBV19
clone_size: once

cdr3_nt: TGTGCCAGCAGAAAGGGTTTGGAGCCCCAGCATTTT
cdr3_aa: CASRKGLEPQHF
j_call: TRBJ1-5
d_call: NA
v_call: TRBV5-8
clone_size: NA

cdr3_nt: TGTGCCAGCAGCTCTAGCGCGGGGGCGAGGGGAAACATTCAGTACTTC
cdr3_aa: CASSSSAGARGNIQYF
j_call: TRBJ2-4
d_call: NA
v_call: TRBV7-8
clone_size: NA

cdr3_nt: TGTGCCAGCAGTTCCAGAGGCCAGACGAACACCGGGGAGCTGTTTTTT
cdr3_aa: CASSSRGQTNTGELFF
j_call: TRBJ2-2
d_call: NA
v_call: TRBV12-3/TRBV12-4
clone_size: NA

cdr3_nt: TGTGCCAGCCTGATAGGAGCAGGAAACACCATATATTTT
cdr3_aa: CASLIGAGNTIYF
j_call: TRBJ1-3
d_call: NA
v_call: TRBV7-9
clone_size: NA

cdr3_nt: TGTGCCAGCAGCCGACAGGGAGGGCCCCTAGAGACCCAGTACTTC
cdr3_aa: CASSRQGGPLETQYF
j_call: TRBJ2-5
d_call: NA
v_call: TRBV2
clone_size: once

cdr3_nt: TGCAGCGTTGAAGTGGGACAGGGTGGGACCGGGGAGCTGTTTTTT
cdr3_aa: CSVEVGQGGTGELFF
j_call: TRBJ2-2
d_call: TRBD1
v_call: TRBV29-1
clone_size: NA

cdr3_nt: TGTGCCACGGGGAATAGCGGGAGTTTTTACGAGCAGTACTTC
cdr3_aa: CATGNSGSFYEQYF
j_call: TRBJ2-7
d_call: TRBD2
v_call: TRBV3-1
clone_size: NA

cdr3_nt: TGTGCCAGCAGCCTGAGCGGGACCCTCTACGAGCAGTACTTC
cdr3_aa: CASSLSGTLYEQYF
j_call: TRBJ2-7
d_call: TRBD2
v_call: TRBV7-6
clone_size: NA

cdr3_nt: TGTGCCAGCAGCATGAACACCGGGGAGCTGTTTTTT
cdr3_aa: CASSMNTGELFF
j_call: TRBJ2-2
d_call: NA
v_call: TRBV12-3/TRBV12-4
clone_size: NA

cdr3_nt: TGTGCCAGCAGCTCCGGGACTAGCGGAAAAAGCACAGATACGCAGTATTTT
cdr3_aa: CASSSGTSGKSTDTQYF
j_call: TRBJ2-3
d_call: TRBD2
v_call: TRBV5-4
clone_size: NA

cdr3_nt: TGTGCCAGCAGCCAAGATTACTACAATGAGCAGTTCTTC
cdr3_aa: CASSQDYYNEQFF
j_call: TRBJ2-1
d_call: NA
v_call: TRBV4-2
clone_size: once

cdr3_nt: TGCGCCAGCAGCCAGAGCACTAGCGCCAATGAGCAGTTCTTC
cdr3_aa: CASSQSTSANEQFF
j_call: TRBJ2-1
d_call: TRBD2
v_call: TRBV5-1
clone_size: NA

cdr3_nt: TGTGCCAGCAGTAGGGACCAAAGCTCCTACAATGAGCAGTTCTTC
cdr3_aa: CASSRDQSSYNEQFF
j_call: TRBJ2-1
d_call: NA
v_call: TRBV6-1
clone_size: NA

cdr3_nt: TGTGCCAGCCCCCCGGCTAGCGGGGGTGATACGCAGTATTTT
cdr3_aa: CASPPASGGDTQYF
j_call: TRBJ2-3
d_call: TRBD2
v_call: TRBV12-3/TRBV12-4
clone_size: NA

cdr3_nt: TGCAGCGCTCCGACTAGCGGGAGGTACGGGGAGACCCAGTACTTC
cdr3_aa: CSAPTSGRYGETQYF
j_call: TRBJ2-5
d_call: TRBD2
v_call: TRBV29-1
clone_size: NA

cdr3_nt: TGTGCCAGCAGCCCAAGACTAGCGGGAGCTAAAGATACGCAGTATTTT
cdr3_aa: CASSPRLAGAKDTQYF
j_call: TRBJ2-3
d_call: TRBD2
v_call: TRBV7-2
clone_size: NA

cdr3_nt: TGTGCCAGCAGCCCCTCGGGGGGACGAGAATATTTT
cdr3_aa: CASSPSGGREYF
j_call: TRBJ1-3
d_call: NA
v_call: TRBV7-9
clone_size: once